Below, 5 T cell receptor beta chains from the same sample are listed, as sequenced in a study of control samples from healthy donors and cancer patients. Method: immunoSEQ multiplex PCR; TCRdb's copy keeps in-frame clones and lacks some. Of about 120,000 clones listed, about 90% are singletons. The sequenced sample consisted of blood. The source is a man aged 18 to 29 in good health.

This clone was observed a handful of times. The chain recombines TRBV9 with TRBJ1-6; the D gene is possibly TRBD1 (6 bases). The CDR3 consists of 14 residues. V dropped 3 bases and J dropped 8 bases, with 12 bases sitting between them. The germline gives CDR1 SGDLS, CDR2 YYNGEE. CDR3 amino acids: CASSAQNRDSPLHF. The CDR3 DNA follows: TGTGCCAGCAGCGCCCAGAACAGGGATTCACCCCTCCACTTT.

This chain connects TRBV3-1 (or the pseudogene TRBV3-2) to TRBJ1-2; no reliable D call. V was shortened by 3 bases and J by 8 bases, with 7 bases between the two germline ends. Germline V lookup: CDR1 LGHDT, CDR2 YNNKEL (reference sequence). The CDR3 covers 11 residues. CDR3 residues: CASSHQKGYTF. The CDR3 region has the DNA TGTGCCAGCAGCCACCAAAAGGGCTACACCTTC.

V usage is TRBV28 and J usage is TRBJ2-7; 10 positions match TRBD2. After removal of 2 bases from V and 6 bases from J, the junction contained 7 bases not matched to a gene. CDR1 is MDHEN and CDR2 is SYDVKM in the germline V gene. This CDR3 comprises 15 residues. CDR3 sequence reads: CASSLGLAGAAEQYF. For the CDR3, the DNA is TGTGCCAGCAGTTTAGGGCTAGCGGGAGCCGCCGAGCAGTACTTC.

The chain couples TRBV27 to TRBJ2-2; D possibly corresponds to TRBD1 (6 bases). Looked up from germline, CDR1 is MNHEY and CDR2 is SMNVEV (reference sequence). Trimming pared 3 bases from V and 6 bases from J, leaving 11 bases between. CDR3 length equals 14 residues. CDR3 sequence: CASSFRSGAGELFF. The DNA for the CDR3 is TGTGCCAGCAGTTTCCGTTCAGGGGCCGGGGAGCTGTTTTTT.

Notes on this clone: One end of the junction varies from germline; a read error may be responsible. The genes are TRBV27 and TRBJ2-7; a weak D match, TRBD2 (6 bases). Germline V gives CDR1 MNHEY, CDR2 SMNVEV (reference sequence). This CDR3 comprises 14 residues. CDR3 coding DNA: TGTGCCAGCAGTTTAAGGGTACGCGGGACCCCGGAGAACTTC. As protein: CASSLRVRGTPENF.